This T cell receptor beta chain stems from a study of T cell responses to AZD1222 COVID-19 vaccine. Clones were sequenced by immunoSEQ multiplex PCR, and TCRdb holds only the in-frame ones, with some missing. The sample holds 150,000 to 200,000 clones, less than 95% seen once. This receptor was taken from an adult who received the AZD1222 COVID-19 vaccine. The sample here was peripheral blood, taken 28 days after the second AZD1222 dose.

CDR3 amino acids: CAISQAGLAGDYEQFF. The CDR3 DNA reads TGTGCCATCAGTCAAGCCGGACTAGCGGGTGACTATGAGCAGTTCTTC. The chain employs TRBV10-3 and TRBJ2-1; 11 nucleotides align to TRBD2. The CDR3 has 16 amino acids. Germline CDR1 reads ENHRY; CDR2 reads SYGVKD. J lost 8 bases, V lost 5 bases, and 11 bases had no gene match.